Presented here are 21 T cell receptor beta chains from one specimen sequenced in a study of response to subunit inactivated influenza vaccine. In TCRdb, the RT-PCR reads were re-called with MiXCR into one record per CDR3 protein. The table lists some 500,000 distinct CDR3 sequences, over 10% of them singletons. The sample consisted of PBMCs from blood, taken 45 days after vaccination. The receptors were gathered from a man aged 45-65 years who received an inactivated influenza vaccine.

This clonotype was recorded at least ten times. The chain links TRBV5-1 to TRBJ2-3; 8 bases line up with TRBD1. Germline CDR1 and CDR2: SGHRS and YFSETQ. The junction had 6 bases not matched to a gene; V was cut back by 3 bases and J by 0 bases. The CDR3 contains 16 residues. The CDR3 loop is CASSSVDRESTDTQYF. CDR3 nucleotide sequence: TGCGCCAGCAGCTCCGTGGACAGGGAGAGCACAGATACGCAGTATTTT.

In this sample, this clonotype turned up a few times. V usage is TRBV7-8 and J usage is TRBJ2-2; D possibly corresponds to TRBD2 (5 bases). The germline V and J ends were trimmed by 3 bases and 4 bases, with 12 bases remaining between them. This CDR3 is 15 amino acids long. CDR1 SGHVS and CDR2 FQNEAQ come from the germline V gene. CDR3 protein: CASSFEGVLTGELFF. The CDR3 nucleotides are TGTGCCAGCAGCTTCGAGGGAGTCCTCACCGGGGAGCTGTTTTTT.

The chain recombines TRBV5-1 with TRBJ2-4; 8 positions match TRBD1. Germline V gene sequence: CDR1 SGHRS, CDR2 YFSETQ. V lost 4 bases, J lost 1 base, and 7 bases stayed unmatched. This CDR3 contains 16 residues. CDR3 in amino acids: CASSDQGAPAKNIQYF. The CDR3 DNA follows: TGCGCCAGCAGCGATCAGGGGGCGCCGGCCAAAAACATTCAGTACTTC.

This clonotype has just a few counts. This chain links TRBV18 with TRBJ2-7; possible D gene TRBD1, 5 bases. The CDR3 sequence is 13 residues long. Trimming cost V 2 bases and J 3 bases, with 8 bases left between them. Germline V lookup: CDR1 KGHSH, CDR2 LQKENI. The DNA of the CDR3 is TGTGCCAGCTCACCAAGCAGGGACTACGAGCAGTACTTC. Its protein is CASSPSRDYEQYF.

V and J are TRBV7-8 and TRBJ1-4; TRBD1 is a possible D gene (6 bases). CDR3 length: 13 amino acids. V dropped 5 bases and J dropped 6 bases, with 10 bases sitting between them. The V gene's germline CDR1 is SGHVS and CDR2 FQNEAQ. The CDR3: CASSLGQYEKLFF. The DNA for the CDR3 is TGTGCCAGCAGCCTCGGACAGTATGAAAAACTGTTTTTT.

This clonotype was picked up a small number of times. The V gene is TRBV7-9, the J gene TRBJ1-5; 7 bases are shared with TRBD1. The CDR3 is 13 residues long. Germline assignment: CDR1 SEHNR and CDR2 FQNEAQ (reference sequence). V trimming: 5 bases; J trimming: 7 bases; junction bases outside the gene matches: 5. The CDR3 spells CASSRDSEQPQHF. The CDR3 DNA follows: TGTGCCAGCAGCAGGGACAGCGAGCAGCCCCAGCATTTT.

The genes are TRBV12-3 or TRBV12-4 and TRBJ2-7; TRBD1 aligns across 9 bases. Trimming cost V 5 bases and J 3 bases; bases outside gene matches: 8. The CDR3 has 15 amino acids. CDR3 DNA: TGTGCCAGCAGTCCGGGGACAGGGCGATACTACGAGCAGTACTTC. It yields the protein CASSPGTGRYYEQYF.

The gene calls are TRBV11-2 and TRBJ2-5; perhaps D is TRBD1 or TRBD2 (6 bases each). V was shortened by 5 bases and J by 7 bases, with 26 bases between the two germline ends. Germline-derived CDR1 and CDR2 are SGHAT and FQNNGV. This CDR3 spans 17 amino acids. The CDR3 DNA follows: TGTGCCAGCAGCGGGGGGCGTTGGGGCTTCGAAATAGGGACCCAGTACTTC. Protein product: CASSGGRWGFEIGTQYF.

This clonotype was counted a few times. The genes are TRBV12-3 or TRBV12-4 and TRBJ2-1; 11 positions agree with TRBD2. V was clipped by 2 bases and J by 7 bases; unmatched bases: 10. This CDR3 comprises 17 residues. CDR3 sequence reads: CASSLSSSGGRLNEQFF. In DNA form, the CDR3 reads TGTGCCAGCAGTTTATCCTCTAGCGGGGGGCGCCTGAATGAGCAGTTCTTC.

The rearrangement joins TRBV3-1 to TRBJ2-2; a weak D match, TRBD1 (6 bases). V was cut by 0 bases and J by 7 bases, with 15 bases left in between. CDR1 is LGHDT, CDR2 YNNKEL, per germline (reference sequence). The CDR3 runs 16 residues. CDR3 nucleotide sequence: TGTGCCAGCAGCCAAGATCCGGGCCCCAGGGGCGGGGAGCTGTTTTTT. This sequence encodes CASSQDPGPRGGELFF.

The sample holds many counts of this clonotype. This chain uses TRBV12-3 or TRBV12-4 with TRBJ2-1; D is unresolved. V gave up 8 bases and J gave up 5 bases, with 13 bases separating them. The CDR3 loop spans 13 amino acids. The CDR3 is CASRLRTNNEQFF. The CDR3, as DNA: TGTGCCAGCCGCCTCCGGACGAACAATGAGCAGTTCTTC.

This clonotype was detected only a few times. The rearrangement joins TRBV28 to TRBJ1-2; tentative D call: TRBD1 (5 bases). The CDR3 is 15 residues long. The germline V and J ends were trimmed by 6 bases and 3 bases, with 17 bases remaining between them. Germline CDR1 reads MDHEN; CDR2 reads SYDVKM. Written as DNA, the CDR3 is TGTGCCAGCAGAGGCGTGGGGGGATTGGACTATGGCTACACCTTC. Translated, it gives CASRGVGGLDYGYTF.

This clonotype was found many times. V usage is TRBV4-1 and J usage is TRBJ1-1, with D possibly being TRBD1 (5 bases). In germline, CDR1 is MGHRA, CDR2 YSYEKL. The CDR3 runs 15 residues. The germline V and J ends were trimmed by 1 base and 5 bases, with 14 bases remaining between them. For the CDR3, the DNA is TGCGCCAGCAGCCAAGGGGGGGGACGGAGGACTGAAGCTTTCTTT. Encoded protein: CASSQGGGRRTEAFF.

In this sample, this clonotype turned up a few times. The chain carries TRBV29-1 and TRBJ1-1; D not resolved. CDR3 length: 11 residues. Germline CDR1 is SQVTM and CDR2 is ANQGSEA. V was shortened by 5 bases and J by 3 bases, with 7 bases between the two germline ends. The chain's CDR3 is CSVFRDTEAFF. The CDR3, as DNA: TGCAGCGTTTTTCGGGACACTGAAGCTTTCTTT.

In this sample, this clonotype turned up a few times. The chain recombines TRBV7-2 with TRBJ2-5, with D hard to call. The V gene lost 3 bases and the J gene lost 2 bases, with 7 bases spanning the gap. Looked up from germline, CDR1 is SGHTA and CDR2 is FQGNSA. The CDR3 has 13 amino acids. The CDR3 bases are TGTGCCAGCAGCTTCGGGTTTCAAGAGACCCAGTACTTC. It specifies CASSFGFQETQYF.

This clonotype was observed at least ten times. The chain combines TRBV6-2 or TRBV6-3 with TRBJ2-1; D is ambiguous. CDR3 length equals 12 residues. Trimming pared 7 bases from V and 0 bases from J, leaving 4 bases between. Germline V lookup: CDR1 MNHEY, CDR2 SVGEGT. The CDR3 DNA reads TGTGCCAGCACGAGCTCCTACAATGAGCAGTTCTTC. Amino acid sequence: CASTSSYNEQFF.

This clonotype was detected ten times or more. J is TRBJ2-3 and V is TRBV5-1; possible D gene TRBD2, 5 bases. Trimming pared 4 bases from V and 0 bases from J, leaving 9 bases between. Germline CDR1 reads SGHRS; CDR2 reads YFSETQ. CDR3 length: 14 amino acids. In DNA, the CDR3 is TGCGCCAGCAGCCTAGGGAGTAGCACAGATACGCAGTATTTT. It translates to CASSLGSSTDTQYF.

This chain connects TRBV14 to TRBJ2-5, with D perhaps given as TRBD1 or TRBD2 (6 bases each). CDR3 length equals 16 residues. V shed 0 bases and J shed 5 bases, with 16 bases lying between them. Germline V lookup: CDR1 SGHDN, CDR2 FVKESK. CDR3 nucleotide sequence: TGTGCCAGCAGCCAAGATGTACAGGGTCGGGGGGAGACCCAGTACTTC. This sequence encodes CASSQDVQGRGETQYF.

The genes are TRBV20-1 and TRBJ2-3; no clear D. Germline values: CDR1 DFQATT, CDR2 SNEGSKA (reference sequence). The CDR3 has 16 residues. V lost 0 bases and J 4 bases, leaving 17 bases between the germline ends. The CDR3 reads CSARDEASLRSDTQYF. In nucleotides, the CDR3 is TGCAGTGCTAGAGATGAAGCCTCCCTTAGGTCAGATACGCAGTATTTT.

V usage is TRBV25-1 and J usage is TRBJ2-2, with D hard to call. Germline values: CDR1 MGHDK, CDR2 SYGVNS. The CDR3 consists of 15 residues. The V end was cut by 3 bases, the J end by 4 bases, with 12 bases between. CDR3 sequence reads: CASSDHRKVTGELFF. The CDR3 DNA follows: TGTGCCAGCAGTGACCATAGGAAGGTCACCGGGGAGCTGTTTTTT.

V gene TRBV12-3 or TRBV12-4 combines with J gene TRBJ2-3, with 7 positions matching TRBD1. Trimming at V came to 5 bases and at J to 0 bases, leaving 8 bases not matched to a gene. The CDR3 sequence is 16 residues long. The CDR3 here is CASSVWTGRSTDTQYF. DNA for the CDR3: TGTGCCAGCAGTGTATGGACAGGCCGGAGCACAGATACGCAGTATTTT.